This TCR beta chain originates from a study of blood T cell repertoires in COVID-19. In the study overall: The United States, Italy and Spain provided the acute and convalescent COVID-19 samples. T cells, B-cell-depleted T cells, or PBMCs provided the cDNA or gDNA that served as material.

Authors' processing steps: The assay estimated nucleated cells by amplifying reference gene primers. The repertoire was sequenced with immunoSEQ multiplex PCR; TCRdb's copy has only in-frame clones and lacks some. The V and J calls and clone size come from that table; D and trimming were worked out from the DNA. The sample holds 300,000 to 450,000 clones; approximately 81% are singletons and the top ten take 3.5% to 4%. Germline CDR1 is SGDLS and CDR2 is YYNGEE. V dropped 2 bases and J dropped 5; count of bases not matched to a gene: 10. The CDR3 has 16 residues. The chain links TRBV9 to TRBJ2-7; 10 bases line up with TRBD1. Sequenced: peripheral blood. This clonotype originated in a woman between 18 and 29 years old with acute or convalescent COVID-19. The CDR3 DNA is TGTGCCAGCAGCGTTGCCCAAGGGACAGGGGTCCACGAGCAGTACTTC. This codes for CASSVAQGTGVHEQYF.